Below are 4 T cell receptor beta chains sequenced from a single sample in a study of T cells after yellow fever vaccination. A single record per CDR3 protein comes from TCRdb applying MiXCR to the 5' RACE reads. The table lists tens of thousands of distinct CDR3 sequences, 6.5% of them singletons, with around 37% in the top ten. The sequencing here drew on CD8+ T cells sorted from PBMCs, taken roughly 47 days after the first yellow fever vaccination. These receptors all stem from a man aged 18 to 29 who received the YFV17D yellow fever vaccine.

This clonotype appeared many times. The chain joins TRBV12-3 or TRBV12-4 to TRBJ2-3; 8 bases line up with TRBD2. V lost 5 bases, J lost 6 bases, and 13 bases stayed unmatched. The CDR3 is 16 residues long. CDR3 nucleotides: TGTGCCAGCAGTGCCCAGCGGGGGCCCCTCGGGGATACGCAGTATTTT. Translating it yields CASSAQRGPLGDTQYF.

This chain links TRBV19 with TRBJ2-3; perhaps TRBD2 as D (5 bases). The germline V and J ends were trimmed by 3 bases and 4 bases, with 14 bases remaining between them. The CDR3 sequence is 15 residues long. Looked up from germline, CDR1 is LNHDA and CDR2 is SQIVND (reference sequence). This CDR3 reads CASSILGAAADTQYF. CDR3 bases: TGTGCCAGTAGTATCTTGGGAGCTGCGGCAGATACGCAGTATTTT.

This clonotype appeared many times. The chain couples TRBV19 to TRBJ1-5; D is undetermined. The V end lost 5 bases, the J end lost 6 bases, and 8 bases lay between the germline ends. CDR3 size: 12 residues. The germline gives CDR1 LNHDA, CDR2 SQIVND (reference sequence). CDR3 DNA: TGTGCCAGTAGTCCCACGGCTCAGCCCCAGCATTTT. Residues: CASSPTAQPQHF.

Ten or more counts support this clonotype. V is TRBV21-1 and J is TRBJ2-7; the table's D call TRBD1 went unverified against the DNA. TRBV21-1 counts as a pseudogene. This CDR3 is built from 16 residues. In DNA, the CDR3 is TGTGCCAGCAGCAAAGCCCGGGGACAGCCTGAGGTCGAGCAGTACGTC. Translation: CASSKARGQPEVEQYV.